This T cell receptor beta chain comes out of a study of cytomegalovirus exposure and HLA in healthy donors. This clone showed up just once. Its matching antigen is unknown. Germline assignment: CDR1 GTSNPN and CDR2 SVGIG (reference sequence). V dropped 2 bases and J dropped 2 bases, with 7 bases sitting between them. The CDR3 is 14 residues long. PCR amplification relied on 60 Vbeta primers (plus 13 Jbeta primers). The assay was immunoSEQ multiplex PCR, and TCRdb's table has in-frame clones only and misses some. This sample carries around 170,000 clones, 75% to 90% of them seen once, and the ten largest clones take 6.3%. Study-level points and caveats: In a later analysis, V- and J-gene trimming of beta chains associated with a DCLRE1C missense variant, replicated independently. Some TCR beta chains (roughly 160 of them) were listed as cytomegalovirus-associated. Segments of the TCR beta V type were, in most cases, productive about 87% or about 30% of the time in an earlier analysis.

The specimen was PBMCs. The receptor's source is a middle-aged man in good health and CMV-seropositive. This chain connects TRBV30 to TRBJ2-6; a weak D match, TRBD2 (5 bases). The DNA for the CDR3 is TGTGCCTGGAGTATCGGGGCTGGGGCCAACGTCCTGACTTTC. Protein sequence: CAWSIGAGANVLTF.